This passage covers 18 T cell receptor beta chains from one sample sequenced in a study of T cells in Graves' hyperthyroidism and ophthalmopathy. The investigators amplified TCR beta CDR3 regions from RNA transcripts. The HTBI primer set was used in a first-round RT-PCR of the TCR CDR3. TCRdb ran MiXCR on the multiplex PCR reads and lists one entry per CDR3 protein. The sample consists of hundreds of thousands of distinct CDR3 sequences, around 20% of them appearing once. The sequenced sample consisted of blood. These receptors were taken from a young man with Graves' ophthalmopathy.

This clonotype was detected only a few times. The rearrangement links TRBV4-3 to TRBJ2-1; TRBD2 agrees at 8 bases. CDR1 LGHNA and CDR2 YSLEER come from the germline V gene. The CDR3 is 17 residues long. V lost 0 bases, J lost 0 bases, and 4 bases stayed unmatched. The CDR3 bases are TGCGCCAGCAGCCAAGAGCCGCGGGAGGTCTCCTACAATGAGCAGTTCTTC. As protein: CASSQEPREVSYNEQFF.

This clonotype was found many times. The chain couples TRBV30 to TRBJ1-1; no clear D gene. The CDR3 spans 11 residues. Trimming shortened V by 3 bases and J by 4 bases, and 6 bases separated the two germline ends. CDR1 GTSNPN and CDR2 SVGIG come from the germline V gene (reference sequence). CDR3 nucleotides: TGTGCCTGGAGCCCAGGCACTGAAGCTTTCTTT. Residues: CAWSPGTEAFF.

The chain links TRBV11-2 to TRBJ1-6, with D unclear. The V end was cut by 2 bases, the J end by 7 bases, with 9 bases between. CDR1 SGHAT and CDR2 FQNNGV come from the germline V gene. This CDR3 comprises 14 residues. The CDR3 bases are TGTGCCAGCAGCTTACTGGCGCAAAATTCACCCCTCCACTTT. Translated, it gives CASSLLAQNSPLHF.

The chain has TRBV29-1 and TRBJ2-7; the D is unclear. The CDR3 length is 12 residues. Germline V gene sequence: CDR1 SQVTM, CDR2 ANQGSEA. With 1 base removed from V and 2 bases from J, the gap between germline ends came to 6 bases. This CDR3 reads CSVEGGTYEQYF. The CDR3 nucleotides are TGCAGCGTTGAAGGTGGGACCTACGAGCAGTACTTC.

The chain carries TRBV6-2 or TRBV6-3 and TRBJ2-1; 10 bases are shared with TRBD2. V lost 10 bases, J lost 4 bases, and 4 bases stayed unmatched. Germline-derived CDR1 and CDR2 are MNHEY and SVGEGT. This CDR3 has 13 amino acids. CDR3 DNA sequence: TGTGCCACCGGACTAGCGGCGTACAATGAGCAGTTCTTC. Translation: CATGLAAYNEQFF.

This clonotype was counted many times. The chain has TRBV30 and TRBJ2-2; D gene uncertain. The CDR3 runs to 14 residues. Germline assignment: CDR1 GTSNPN and CDR2 SVGIG (reference sequence). Trimming took off 0 bases at V and 2 bases at J, with 7 bases between the two ends. CDR3 nucleotides: TGTGCCTGGAGTGTACAAAAAAACACCGGGGAGCTGTTTTTT. Protein sequence: CAWSVQKNTGELFF.

This rearrangement joins TRBV14 to TRBJ2-1, with a tentative D call TRBD1 (6 bases). CDR3 length: 13 residues. Germline V gene sequence: CDR1 SGHDN, CDR2 FVKESK. The germline V and J ends were trimmed by 1 base and 8 bases, with 9 bases remaining between them. The DNA for the CDR3 is TGTGCCAGCAGCCAAGTTAGGGGGTATGAGCAGTTCTTC. As protein: CASSQVRGYEQFF.

This clonotype was observed a few times. The gene calls are TRBV10-3 and TRBJ2-3; TRBD2 might be the D (6 bases). Germline V lookup: CDR1 ENHRY, CDR2 SYGVKD. V was shortened by 2 bases and J by 9 bases, with 6 bases between the two germline ends. The CDR3 totals 11 residues. This CDR3 is CAISEGRTQYF. The DNA of the CDR3 is TGTGCCATCAGTGAGGGGAGGACGCAGTATTTT.

This clonotype was counted many times. V usage is TRBV5-6 and J usage is TRBJ1-1; 10 bases are a match to TRBD1. CDR1 and CDR2 (germline): SGHDT, YYEEEE. Trimming at V came to 4 bases and at J to 0 bases, leaving 12 bases not matched to a gene. This CDR3 is 18 amino acids long. The CDR3 spells CASSIRQGASGVNTEAFF. The CDR3, as DNA: TGTGCCAGCAGCATCCGACAGGGGGCGAGTGGGGTGAACACTGAAGCTTTCTTT.

This clonotype was seen ten or more times. The rearrangement joins TRBV12-3 or TRBV12-4 to TRBJ2-3; TRBD1 matches 7 bases. The CDR3 is 13 residues long. Losses at the gene ends were 6 bases for V and 3 bases for J; bases not matched to a gene: 3. The CDR3: CASRNRGTDTQYF. The CDR3 DNA follows: TGTGCCAGCAGGAACAGGGGAACAGATACGCAGTATTTT.

The chain combines TRBV29-1 with TRBJ2-7, with no clear D. Trimming stripped 4 bases from V and 5 bases from J, with 9 bases between. The CDR3 extends over 11 amino acids. From germline, CDR1 is SQVTM and CDR2 ANQGSEA. The CDR3 loop is CSVAGSHEQYF. As DNA, the CDR3 is TGCAGCGTTGCTGGGTCCCACGAGCAGTACTTC.

V gene TRBV6-5 combines with J gene TRBJ2-3; TRBD2 aligns across 8 bases. V gave up 2 bases and J gave up 0 bases; unmatched junction bases: 1. The CDR3 has 15 residues. CDR1 MNHEY and CDR2 SVGAGI come from the germline V gene. The CDR3 nucleotides are TGTGCCAGCAGTTACGAGCGGGGGAGCACAGATACGCAGTATTTT. Amino acid sequence: CASSYERGSTDTQYF.

In its sample, this clonotype was seen many times. The chain carries TRBV27 and TRBJ2-5; 9 nucleotides line up with TRBD2. V shed 4 bases and J 5 bases; nucleotides not matched to a gene: 5. This CDR3 contains 14 residues. Germline V CDR1 and CDR2: MNHEY, SMNVEV (reference sequence). The CDR3: CASSSAGGGETQYF. The CDR3 DNA follows: TGTGCCAGCAGTTCGGCGGGAGGGGGTGAGACCCAGTACTTC.

The chain recombines TRBV5-4 with TRBJ2-5, with TRBD2 matching 8 bases. J gave up 1 base and V 5 bases, and 13 bases lay outside the gene matches. The CDR3 runs to 17 residues. CDR1 is SGHNT, CDR2 YYREEE, per germline (reference sequence). In DNA, the CDR3 is TGTGCCAGCAGTACCAAACTAGCGGAAGATCTCCAAGAGACCCAGTACTTC. This codes for CASSTKLAEDLQETQYF.

Many counts were recorded for this clonotype. This sequence joins TRBV29-1 and TRBJ2-2; D may be TRBD1 (6 bases). The length of the CDR3 is 14 residues. Germline CDR1 and CDR2: SQVTM and ANQGSEA. V was pared by 7 bases and J by 2 bases, with 14 bases between. The CDR3 DNA reads as TGCAGCGCCGCCGGGACACACAACACCGGGGAGCTGTTTTTT. It is translated as CSAAGTHNTGELFF.

This clonotype was counted at least ten times. This chain links TRBV28 with TRBJ1-2, with D tentatively TRBD1 (5 bases). CDR1 is MDHEN and CDR2 is SYDVKM in the germline V gene. The length of the CDR3 is 15 residues. Trimming took off 3 bases at V and 5 bases at J, with 16 bases between the two ends. The CDR3, as DNA: TGTGCCAGCAGTTTTGGATCGACAGATAGTTATGGCTACACCTTC. The encoded protein is CASSFGSTDSYGYTF.

A few counts support this clonotype. The chain is built from TRBV2 and TRBJ2-1; D unresolved. Per germline, CDR1 SNHLY and CDR2 FYNNEI. Trimming took 5 bases from V and 9 from J, leaving 11 bases between them. The CDR3 has 12 residues. This CDR3 reads CASSRLNSEQFF. CDR3 coding DNA: TGTGCCAGCAGTCGACTGAACAGTGAGCAGTTCTTC.

This clonotype was recorded at least ten times. This chain uses TRBV7-8 with TRBJ2-1; TRBD2 aligns across 9 bases. V was pared by 4 bases and J by 5 bases, with 6 bases of the junction left unmatched. Germline V lookup: CDR1 SGHVS, CDR2 FQNEAQ. The CDR3 sequence is 15 residues long. CDR3 region: CASSYPGLADNEQFF. The CDR3 region has the DNA TGTGCCAGCAGCTATCCGGGACTAGCCGACAATGAGCAGTTCTTC.